These 10 T cell receptor beta chains share one sample of origin, sequenced in a study of blood T cell repertoires in COVID-19. Generated by immunoSEQ multiplex PCR, the TCRdb table keeps only in-frame clones and is missing some. The sample includes approximately 150,000 clones, about 81% of them seen just once. The specimen was peripheral blood. Source of these receptors: an elderly woman with acute or convalescent COVID-19.

The rearrangement joins TRBV28 to TRBJ1-2, with D tentatively TRBD1 (5 bases). Germline V gene data show CDR1 as MDHEN and CDR2 as SYDVKM. The CDR3 length is 13 residues. V gave up 7 bases and J gave up 5 bases, with 14 bases separating them. The CDR3 coding sequence is TGTGCCAGCACTAGTGGGACTAGATATGGCTACACCTTC. Protein sequence: CASTSGTRYGYTF.

V and J are TRBV19 and TRBJ2-1; 9 bases align to TRBD1. With V trimmed by 3 bases and J by 7 bases, 16 bases remained unmatched. The germline V gene has CDR1 LNHDA and CDR2 SQIVND (reference sequence). This CDR3 spans 18 amino acids. The CDR3 sequence is CASSIGTGPPLALNEQFF. CDR3 DNA sequence: TGTGCCAGTAGTATCGGGACAGGGCCGCCATTGGCCCTGAATGAGCAGTTCTTC.

The chain links TRBV2 to TRBJ2-1; 7 bases fit TRBD1. Unmatched junction bases numbered 15, after V lost 0 bases and J lost 7 bases. The CDR3 runs to 18 residues. From germline, CDR1 is SNHLY and CDR2 FYNNEI. The CDR3: CASSEALRGQSRDNEQFF. The DNA for the CDR3 is TGTGCCAGCAGTGAAGCGCTTCGGGGACAGTCTAGGGATAATGAGCAGTTCTTC.

The CDR3 is CASNNKADTEAFF. The CDR3 DNA reads as TGCGCCAGCAACAATAAGGCGGACACTGAAGCTTTCTTT. The chain links TRBV5-1 to TRBJ1-1; D uncertain. Trimming shortened V by 6 bases and J by 3 bases, and 12 bases separated the two germline ends. Germline V gene sequence: CDR1 SGHRS, CDR2 YFSETQ. There are 13 residues in the CDR3. Supplemented by reference TRBV5-1 and TRBJ1-1, the full variable domain reads KAGVTQTPRYLIKTRGQQVTLSCSPISGHRSVSWYQQTPGQGLQFLFEYFSETQRNKGNFPGRFSGRQFSNSRSEMNVSTLELGDSALYLCASNNKADTEAFFGQGTRLTVV.

The rearrangement uses TRBV7-6 and TRBJ2-1, with 10 bases that match TRBD1. The V and J ends lost 3 bases and 8 bases, in that order; junction bases with no gene match: 7. CDR3 length: 15 amino acids. Germline CDR1 SGHVS, CDR2 FNYEAQ. The CDR3 DNA sequence: TGTGCCAGCAGCTTCCGGGACAGGGGTTTCGATGAGCAGTTCTTC. It translates to CASSFRDRGFDEQFF.

The rearrangement uses TRBV6-6 and TRBJ2-1, with a weak D call TRBD1 (5 bases). The V gene lost 2 bases and the J gene lost 7 bases, with 12 bases spanning the gap. This CDR3 is 14 amino acids long. Germline loops: CDR1 MNHNY, CDR2 SVGAGI (reference sequence). For the CDR3, the DNA is TGTGCCAGCAGTTACGACATCTACAGGAATGAGCAGTTCTTC. Translating it yields CASSYDIYRNEQFF.

CDR3 nucleotides: TGTGCCAGCAGTTCGACAGGGGGCTACGAGCAGTACTTC. Encoded protein: CASSSTGGYEQYF. This rearrangement joins TRBV6-5 to TRBJ2-7; 9 positions match TRBD1. Germline-derived CDR1 and CDR2 are MNHEY and SVGAGI. This CDR3 region has 13 residues. Unmatched junction bases numbered 1, after V lost 4 bases and J lost 3 bases.

As regards this clone: At one boundary the junction diverges from the germline segment, which might be a read error. The CDR3 DNA sequence: TGTGCCAGCAGCATAGACAGGGGAGACACTGAAGCTTTCTTT. This translates into CASSIDRGDTEAFF. V gene TRBV11-2 combines with J gene TRBJ1-1; 8 nucleotides align to TRBD1. The CDR3 has 14 amino acids. The V gene's germline CDR1 is SGHAT and CDR2 FQNNGV.

The chain links TRBV18 to TRBJ1-4, with TRBD1 as a possible D gene (6 bases). With 6 bases removed from V and 0 bases from J, the gap between germline ends came to 11 bases. In germline, CDR1 is KGHSH, CDR2 LQKENI. The CDR3 loop spans 15 amino acids. The CDR3 sequence: CASSRQESTNEKLFF. In nucleotides, the CDR3 is TGTGCCAGCTCTCGACAGGAGTCAACTAATGAAAAACTGTTTTTT.

Worth noting for this clone: Here the CDR3 omits its conserved ending phenylalanine or tryptophan, so a read error is the likely source. It is unclear where the CDR3 begins or ends on the DNA, so no DNA is shown, and the CDR3 is as TCRdb lists it. The CDR3 protein is CASSLRGQGMVEV. V usage is TRBV5-6 and J usage is TRBJ1-3; the D call in the table, TRBD1, was not verified against the DNA. Germline assignment: CDR1 SGHDT and CDR2 YYEEEE. The CDR3 sequence runs 13 residues, both termini included.